The 16 T cell receptor beta chains in this list originate from one sample, sequenced in a study of T cell responses to AZD1222 COVID-19 vaccine. Repertoires were generated with immunoSEQ multiplex PCR, while TCRdb's copy carries only in-frame clones and drops some. Altogether about 160,000 clones are present, about 90% being singletons, with the ten largest covering around 0.98%. This specimen consisted of peripheral blood, obtained 28 days after the second AZD1222 dose. These receptors all stem from an adult who received the AZD1222 COVID-19 vaccine.

The rearrangement joins TRBV7-3 to TRBJ2-7; D remains ambiguous. The CDR3 has 13 residues. V lost 2 bases, J lost 6 bases, and 11 bases lay in between. Germline V lookup: CDR1 SGHTA, CDR2 FQGTGA. CDR3: CASSLGPLSEQYF. The CDR3 nucleotides read TGTGCCAGCAGCTTAGGGCCTTTGAGCGAGCAGTACTTC.

In the case of this clone: At one end the junction does not follow the germline gene, possibly because of a read error. V is TRBV18 and J is TRBJ1-3; no firm D call. The germline V gene has CDR1 KGHSH and CDR2 LQKENI. The CDR3 spans 15 residues. CDR3 in amino acids: CASSPQQSSGNTIYF. The CDR3 region has the DNA TGTGCCAGCTCGCCACAGCAATCCTCTGGAAACACCATATATTTT.

As regards this clone: The sample has other DNA sequences that encode this CDR3 too. V usage is TRBV2 and J usage is TRBJ1-6; no reliable D call. The germline gives CDR1 SNHLY, CDR2 FYNNEI. This CDR3 comprises 13 residues. The V gene lost 2 bases and the J gene lost 7 bases, with 6 bases spanning the gap. This CDR3 reads CASSETPNSPLHF. CDR3 DNA sequence: TGTGCCAGCAGTGAAACACCAAATTCACCCCTCCACTTT.

The chain links TRBV6-5 to TRBJ2-3; TRBD1 might be the D (6 bases). V lost 6 bases, J lost 3 bases, and 16 bases lay in between. In germline, CDR1 is MNHEY, CDR2 SVGAGI. This CDR3 has 15 residues. The CDR3: CASSGQGRRTDTQYF. CDR3 DNA sequence: TGTGCCAGCAGCGGGCAGGGGAGAAGGACAGATACGCAGTATTTT.

This clone was observed a handful of times. The chain uses TRBV5-6 and TRBJ2-2; no clear D. The CDR3 totals 15 residues. The V end was cut by 0 bases, the J end by 6 bases, with 12 bases between. Germline lookup yields CDR1 SGHDT and CDR2 YYEEEE. This CDR3 is CASSLGVGFAGELFF. The CDR3 DNA sequence: TGTGCCAGCAGCTTGGGGGTGGGTTTCGCCGGGGAGCTGTTTTTT.

The chain uses TRBV5-1 and TRBJ1-6; D ambiguous. The CDR3 is 14 residues long. The ends were cut back, 0 bases at V and 7 bases at J, with 8 bases in the middle. CDR1 SGHRS and CDR2 YFSETQ come from the germline V gene. CDR3 amino acids: CASSLAGRNSPLHF. CDR3 nucleotides: TGCGCCAGCAGCTTGGCCGGGCGAAATTCACCCCTCCACTTT.

This chain uses TRBV12-3 or TRBV12-4 with TRBJ2-7; D perhaps matches TRBD1 (5 bases). V lost 6 bases, J lost 4 bases, and 13 bases lay in between. The CDR3 is 13 amino acids. Written as DNA, the CDR3 is TGTGCCAGCAGCCCTACAGGATTATACGAGCAGTACTTC. It translates to CASSPTGLYEQYF.

The J gene is TRBJ2-3, the V gene TRBV25-1; 11 nucleotides align to TRBD2. Trimming at V came to 9 bases and at J to 1 base, leaving 6 bases not matched to a gene. CDR3 length: 15 amino acids. Looked up from germline, CDR1 is MGHDK and CDR2 is SYGVNS. The CDR3 sequence: CASSIAGGGTDTQYF. The CDR3 nucleotides read TGTGCCAGTAGTATAGCGGGAGGGGGCACAGATACGCAGTATTTT.

In this sample, this clone turned up once. At one boundary the junction diverges from the germline segment, which might be a read error. V gene TRBV7-7 combines with J gene TRBJ2-1, with TRBD2 matching 14 bases. The CDR3 consists of 16 residues. Germline values: CDR1 SSHAT, CDR2 FNYEAQ (reference sequence). This CDR3 reads CASSPRLAGGYNEQFF. The CDR3 DNA reads TGTGCTAGCAGCCCCCGACTAGCGGGGGGGTACAATGAGCAGTTCTTC.

The chain uses TRBV4-1 and TRBJ1-4, with D possibly matching TRBD1 (6 bases). This CDR3 has 15 residues. V lost 4 bases to trimming and J lost 7 bases, with 16 bases between them. Per germline, CDR1 MGHRA and CDR2 YSYEKL. The CDR3 reads CASSPNPGAVEKLFF. The CDR3 DNA reads TGCGCCAGCAGCCCGAATCCGGGGGCTGTTGAAAAACTGTTTTTT.

The CDR3 spells CASSLFRAEEKLFF. The CDR3 DNA sequence: TGTGCCAGCAGCTTGTTCAGGGCTGAGGAAAAACTGTTTTTT. The V call is TRBV5-5, the J call TRBJ1-4, with D perhaps TRBD1 (5 bases). The length of the CDR3 is 14 residues. Trimming removed 1 base from V and 8 bases from J, with 12 bases in between. Germline V gene lookup returns CDR1 SGHKS and CDR2 YYEKEE (reference sequence).

This chain connects TRBV5-5 to TRBJ1-6; 9 bases line up with TRBD1. V shed 6 bases and J 8 bases; nucleotides not matched to a gene: 3. Per the germline V gene, CDR1 is SGHKS and CDR2 is YYEKEE (reference sequence). This CDR3 is 13 amino acids long. The DNA of the CDR3 is TGTGCCAGCAATCGGGACAGGGATTCACCCCTCCACTTT. Encoded protein: CASNRDRDSPLHF.

This clone was observed a few times. J is TRBJ2-5 and V is TRBV7-9, with D perhaps matching TRBD1 (5 bases). In germline, CDR1 is SEHNR, CDR2 FQNEAQ (reference sequence). CDR3 length: 15 residues. The V end lost 5 bases, the J end lost 5 bases, and 18 bases lay between the germline ends. CDR3 loop: CASSARLPGAETQYF. As DNA, the CDR3 is TGTGCCAGCAGCGCAAGATTGCCTGGGGCGGAGACCCAGTACTTC.

This chain joins TRBV7-9 and TRBJ2-5, with D perhaps being TRBD1 or TRBD2 (5 bases each). V lost 1 base and J lost 5, with 14 bases in between. The CDR3 length is 15 residues. The germline V gene has CDR1 SEHNR and CDR2 FQNEAQ (reference sequence). DNA for the CDR3: TGTGCCAGCAGCTTAGTTCCGGGACCCAGGGAGACCCAGTACTTC. Residues: CASSLVPGPRETQYF.

The CDR3 sequence is CASSQGRAGTVNEKLFF. CDR3 in DNA: TGTGCCAGCAGCCAAGGGAGGGCCGGGACAGTTAATGAAAAACTGTTTTTT. The V gene is TRBV4-2, the J gene TRBJ1-4, with TRBD1 matching 7 bases. The V gene's germline CDR1 is LGHNA and CDR2 YNFKEQ. The V gene end was trimmed by 1 base and the J gene end by 4 bases; junction bases not matched to a gene: 9. The CDR3 has 17 amino acids.

The chain joins TRBV4-1 to TRBJ1-4; TRBD1 is a possible D gene (5 bases). The germline V gene encodes CDR1 MGHRA and CDR2 YSYEKL. V was shortened by 4 bases and J by 4 bases, with 16 bases between the two germline ends. The CDR3 is 16 residues long. The CDR3 reads CASSPKAGLFNEKLFF. Written as DNA, the CDR3 is TGCGCCAGCAGCCCGAAAGCGGGGCTCTTTAATGAAAAACTGTTTTTT.